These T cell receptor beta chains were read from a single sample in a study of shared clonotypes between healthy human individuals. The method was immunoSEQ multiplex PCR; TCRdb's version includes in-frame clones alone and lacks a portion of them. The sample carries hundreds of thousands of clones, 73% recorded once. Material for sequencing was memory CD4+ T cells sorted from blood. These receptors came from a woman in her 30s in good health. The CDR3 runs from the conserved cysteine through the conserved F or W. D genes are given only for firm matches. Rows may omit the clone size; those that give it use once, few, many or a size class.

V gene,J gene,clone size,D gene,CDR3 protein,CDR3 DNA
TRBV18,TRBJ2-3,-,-,CASSPTSWDTQYF,TGTGCCAGCTCACCTACCTCTTGGGATACGCAGTATTTT
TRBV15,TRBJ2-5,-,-,CATSRPYTSYRAQETQYF,TGTGCCACCAGCAGACCTTATACATCCTATCGGGCCCAAGAGACCCAGTACTTC
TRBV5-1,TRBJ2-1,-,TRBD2,CASSLVPSGRKNEQFF,TGCGCCAGCAGCTTGGTACCCAGCGGGAGGAAAAATGAGCAGTTCTTC
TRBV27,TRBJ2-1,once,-,CASSSSHRANEQFF,TGTGCCAGCAGTTCATCCCACAGGGCTAATGAGCAGTTCTTC
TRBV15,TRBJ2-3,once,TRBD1,CATSRDRTGVDTQYF,TGTGCCACCAGCAGAGACCGGACAGGGGTTGATACGCAGTATTTT
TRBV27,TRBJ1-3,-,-,CASSLSATGPLSSGNTIYF,TGTGCCAGCAGTTTATCTGCTACAGGTCCTTTAAGCTCTGGAAACACCATATATTTT
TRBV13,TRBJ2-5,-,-,CASSLYGADKAQYF,TGTGCCAGCAGCTTATATGGGGCGGACAAGGCCCAGTACTTC
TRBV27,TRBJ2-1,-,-,CASSRGYNEQFF,TGTGCCAGCAGCCGAGGCTACAATGAGCAGTTCTTC
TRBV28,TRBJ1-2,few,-,CASSLTDFRDGYTF,TGTGCCAGCAGTTTGACAGACTTTAGGGATGGCTACACCTTC
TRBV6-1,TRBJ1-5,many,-,CASSGGDNQPQHF,TGTGCCAGCAGTGGTGGGGACAATCAGCCCCAGCATTTT
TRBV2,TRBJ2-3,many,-,CASSEVGSRTAFTQYF,TGTGCCAGCAGTGAAGTCGGCTCAAGGACGGCGTTCACGCAGTATTTT
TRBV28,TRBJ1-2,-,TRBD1,CASSSRTGAANGYTF,TGTGCCAGCAGTTCCCGGACAGGGGCGGCGAATGGCTACACCTTC
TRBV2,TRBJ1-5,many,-,CASRGQPNQPQHF,TGTGCCAGCAGGGGACAACCCAATCAGCCCCAGCATTTT
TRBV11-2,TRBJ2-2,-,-,CASSLDIAITGELFF,TGTGCCAGCAGCTTAGATATCGCGATCACCGGGGAGCTGTTTTTT
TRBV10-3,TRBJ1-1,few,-,CAIKGNTEAFF,TGTGCCATCAAAGGGAACACTGAAGCTTTCTTT
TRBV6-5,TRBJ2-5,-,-,CASSYSGSKETQYF,TGTGCCAGCAGTTACTCGGGCAGCAAAGAGACCCAGTACTTC
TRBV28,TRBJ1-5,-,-,CASSFIRDQPQHF,TGTGCCAGCAGTTTCATCAGGGATCAGCCCCAGCATTTT
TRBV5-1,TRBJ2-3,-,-,CASSLIAGSGSDTQYF,TGCGCCAGCAGCTTGATTGCCGGATCAGGCTCGGATACGCAGTATTTT
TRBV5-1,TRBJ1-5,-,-,CASSPTGGRDQPQHF,TGCGCCAGCAGCCCGACGGGAGGCCGGGATCAGCCCCAGCATTTT
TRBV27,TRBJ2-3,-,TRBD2,CASRGGLATNTQYF,TGTGCCAGCAGGGGGGGACTAGCAACGAATACGCAGTATTTT
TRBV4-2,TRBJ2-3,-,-,CASSQEFTLDTQYF,TGTGCCAGCAGCCAAGAGTTTACTTTGGATACGCAGTATTTT
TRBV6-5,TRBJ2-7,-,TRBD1,CASERTGTGEQYF,TGTGCCAGCGAGCGGACAGGGACGGGCGAGCAGTACTTC
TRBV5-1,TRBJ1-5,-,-,CASSRGPSVIDSNQPQHF,TGCGCCAGCAGCCGGGGTCCGTCCGTTATAGATAGCAATCAGCCCCAGCATTTT
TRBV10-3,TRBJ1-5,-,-,CAISEYLQPQHF,TGTGCCATCAGTGAGTATCTGCAGCCCCAGCATTTT
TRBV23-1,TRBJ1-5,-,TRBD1,CASSQCDRQGVGVYSNQPQHF,TGCGCCAGCAGTCAATGCGACCGACAGGGAGTAGGCGTATATAGCAATCAGCCCCAGCATTTT
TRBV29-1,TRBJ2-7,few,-,CSVEFSGYEQYF,TGCAGCGTTGAATTTTCAGGTTACGAGCAGTACTTC